This T cell receptor beta chain was found in a study of blood T cell repertoires in COVID-19. Study at large: Donors in the United States, Italy and Spain gave samples during acute or convalescent COVID-19. From T cells, B-cell-depleted T cells, or PBMCs came the material, which was cDNA or gDNA.

In the authors' workflow: Estimation of nucleated cell counts was performed using reference gene primer amplification. Only in-frame clones appear in the TCRdb table, and some are missing; sequencing was by immunoSEQ multiplex PCR. Clone size and V and J calls were adopted from that table, with D and trimming inferred from the DNA. This sample has tens of thousands of clones, with about 87% found just once. The germline gives CDR1 KGHSH, CDR2 LQKENI. The V end lost 1 base, the J end lost 2 bases, and 9 bases lay between the germline ends. The CDR3 extends over 14 amino acids. The sequence was collected from an elderly woman with active COVID-19. The chain combines TRBV18 with TRBJ2-7, with a possible D match to TRBD1 (5 bases). Sequencing was carried out using peripheral blood. As DNA, the CDR3 is TGTGCCAGCTCACCACGGCAGGGAACCTACGAGCAGTACTTC. This gives the protein CASSPRQGTYEQYF.